This T cell receptor (beta chain) was sequenced during a study of blood T cell repertoires in COVID-19. TCRdb's copy holds only in-frame clones and misses some; the assay was immunoSEQ multiplex PCR. This sample carries 200,000 to 300,000 clones, around 90% of them seen once, and the ten largest clones take roughly 0.8%. This clone is a singleton in its sample. This clonotype was sampled from a man aged 25-45 years with COVID-19, enrolled during active disease. Sequenced material: peripheral blood.

The CDR3 here is CASSRRRDLGHEQFF. In DNA, the CDR3 is TGTGCCAGCAGCCGAAGGAGGGACTTAGGGCATGAGCAGTTCTTC. The chain couples TRBV6-5 to TRBJ2-1, with D possibly being TRBD2 (6 bases). The CDR3 length is 15 residues. The ends were cut back, 6 bases at V and 8 bases at J, with 20 bases in the middle. CDR1 and CDR2 from the germline V gene are MNHEY and SVGAGI.